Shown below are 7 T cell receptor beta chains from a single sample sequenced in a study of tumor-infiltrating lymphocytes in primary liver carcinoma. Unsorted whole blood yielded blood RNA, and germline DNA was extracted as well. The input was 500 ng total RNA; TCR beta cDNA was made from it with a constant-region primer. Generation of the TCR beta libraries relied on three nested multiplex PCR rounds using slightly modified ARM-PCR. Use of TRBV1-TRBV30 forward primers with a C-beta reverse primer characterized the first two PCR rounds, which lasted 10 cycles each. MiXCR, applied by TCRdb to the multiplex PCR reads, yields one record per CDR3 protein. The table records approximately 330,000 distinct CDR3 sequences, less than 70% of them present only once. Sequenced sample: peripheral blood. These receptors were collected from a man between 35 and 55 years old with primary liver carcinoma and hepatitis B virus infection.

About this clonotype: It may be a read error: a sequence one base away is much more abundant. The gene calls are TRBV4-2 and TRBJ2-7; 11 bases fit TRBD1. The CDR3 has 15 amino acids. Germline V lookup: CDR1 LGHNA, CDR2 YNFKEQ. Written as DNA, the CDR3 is TGTGCCAGCGGCCAAGGACAGGGGGCTTCCTACGAGCAGTACTTC. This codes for CASGQGQGASYEQYF.

DNA of the CDR3: TGTGCCATCAGGACAGGGTCGGATAATTCACCCCTCCACTTT. Translated: CAIRTGSDNSPLHF. This chain links TRBV10-3 with TRBJ1-6; 7 bases line up with TRBD1. The CDR3 has 14 amino acids. V lost 6 bases, J lost 5 bases, and 4 bases stayed unmatched. Germline CDR1 is ENHRY and CDR2 is SYGVKD.

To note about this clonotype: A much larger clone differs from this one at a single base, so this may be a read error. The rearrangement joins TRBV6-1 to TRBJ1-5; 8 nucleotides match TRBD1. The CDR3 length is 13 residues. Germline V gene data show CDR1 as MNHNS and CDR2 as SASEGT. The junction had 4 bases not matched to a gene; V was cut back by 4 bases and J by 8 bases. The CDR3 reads CASSVQGAEPQHF. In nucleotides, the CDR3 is TGTGCCAGCAGTGTGCAGGGGGCTGAGCCCCAGCATTTT.

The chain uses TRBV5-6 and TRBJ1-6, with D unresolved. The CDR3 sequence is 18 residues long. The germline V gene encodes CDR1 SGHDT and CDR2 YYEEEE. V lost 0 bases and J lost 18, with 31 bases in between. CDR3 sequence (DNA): TGTGCCAGCAGCTTGGTAGCTCGCCAAGGCTCCTATAATTCACCACCCCACTTT. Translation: CASSLVARQGSYNSPPHF.

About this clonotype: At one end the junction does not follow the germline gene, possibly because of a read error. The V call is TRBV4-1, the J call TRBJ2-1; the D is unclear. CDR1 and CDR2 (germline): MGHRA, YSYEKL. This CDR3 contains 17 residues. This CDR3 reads CASSQNFAVSVGNEEFF. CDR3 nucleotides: TGTGCCAGCAGCCAAAATTTCGCAGTGTCGGTAGGCAATGAGGAGTTCTTC.

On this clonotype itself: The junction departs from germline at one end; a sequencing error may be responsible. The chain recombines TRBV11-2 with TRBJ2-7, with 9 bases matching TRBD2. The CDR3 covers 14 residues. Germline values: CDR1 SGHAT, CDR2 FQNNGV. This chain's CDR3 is CASSRAGGFNEHYF. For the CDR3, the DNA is TGTGCCAGCAGCCGAGCGGGGGGCTTTAACGAGCATTACTTC.

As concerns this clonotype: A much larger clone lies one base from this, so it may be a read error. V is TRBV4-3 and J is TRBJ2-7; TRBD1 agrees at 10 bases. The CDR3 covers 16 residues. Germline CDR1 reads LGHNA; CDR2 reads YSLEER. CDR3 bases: TGCGTCAGCAGCCAAGATCATAGGACAGGGGGACGCGAGCAGTACTTC. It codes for CVSSQDHRTGGREQYF.